Listed below are T cell receptor beta chains from one sample, sequenced in a study of blood T cell repertoires in COVID-19. The protocol was immunoSEQ multiplex PCR, while the TCRdb copy is restricted to in-frame clones and leaves out a portion. The sample yields about 110,000 clones, 90% to 95% seen once. Source material: peripheral blood. These receptors were taken from a woman in her twenties or thirties with acute or convalescent COVID-19. The CDR3 runs from the conserved cysteine through the conserved F or W. Each record gives: V gene, clone size, J gene, D gene, CDR3 protein, CDR3 DNA. The D gene is left open where the match is weak. The size entry is marked missing in some rows and otherwise reads once, few, many or a size class.

TRBV7-6	once	TRBJ1-2	NA	CASSPWEGPRKMNYGYTF	TGTGCCAGCAGCCCCTGGGAGGGCCCCCGGAAAATGAACTATGGCTACACCTTC
TRBV7-6	once	TRBJ1-1	NA	CASSLALDGGAEAFF	TGTGCCAGCAGCTTAGCGTTGGATGGGGGGGCTGAAGCTTTCTTT
TRBV23-1	NA	TRBJ1-2	NA	CASSQRQVRWRWGYTF	TGCGCCAGCAGTCAAAGGCAGGTTCGCTGGAGGTGGGGCTACACCTTC
TRBV27	NA	TRBJ2-7	TRBD2	CANPSGNPRDEQYF	TGTGCCAACCCTAGCGGGAACCCACGGGACGAGCAGTACTTC
TRBV11-2	NA	TRBJ2-2	NA	CASSPAAGELFF	TGTGCCAGCAGCCCGGCGGCCGGGGAGCTGTTTTTT
TRBV29-1	NA	TRBJ1-1	TRBD1	CSVVPQGASGTEAFF	TGCAGCGTTGTCCCACAGGGGGCTTCGGGCACTGAAGCTTTCTTT
TRBV5-4	NA	TRBJ1-2	NA	CASSHQQGGGSYGYTF	TGTGCCAGCAGCCATCAACAGGGTGGCGGGTCCTATGGCTACACCTTC
TRBV4-1	NA	TRBJ2-3	TRBD2	CASSQVGLAETDTQYF	TGCGCCAGCAGCCAAGTTGGACTAGCGGAAACAGATACGCAGTATTTT
TRBV19	NA	TRBJ2-1	TRBD2	CASSGEPGLAGVFNEQFF	TGTGCCAGTAGCGGAGAACCCGGACTAGCGGGAGTATTTAATGAGCAGTTCTTC
TRBV7-2	NA	TRBJ2-1	TRBD2	CASSKDRGDWDNEQFF	TGTGCCAGCAGCAAAGACCGGGGGGATTGGGACAATGAGCAGTTCTTC
TRBV19	NA	TRBJ2-7	NA	CASSIGMAGYEQYF	TGTGCCAGTAGTATAGGTATGGCAGGCTACGAGCAGTACTTC
TRBV20-1	NA	TRBJ1-5	NA	CSASVGVDQPQHF	TGCAGTGCTAGTGTAGGGGTGGATCAGCCCCAGCATTTT
TRBV7-2	NA	TRBJ1-1	TRBD1	CASSLVAAGGTEAFF	TGTGCCAGCAGCTTAGTCGCGGCAGGGGGCACTGAAGCTTTCTTT
TRBV12-3/TRBV12-4	NA	TRBJ2-5	NA	CASSPLGVETQYF	TGTGCCAGCAGCCCCCTAGGGGTGGAGACCCAGTACTTC
TRBV7-2	few	TRBJ1-5	NA	CASSLAADAGRSGPQHF	TGTGCCAGCAGCTTAGCCGCCGATGCGGGTAGAAGTGGGCCCCAGCATTTT
TRBV27	NA	TRBJ1-6	NA	CASSPVSYNSPLHF	TGTGCCAGCAGTCCGGTCTCCTATAATTCACCCCTCCACTTT
TRBV18	NA	TRBJ1-5	TRBD1	CASSPYRVGTGAVMGNQPQHF	TGTGCCAGCTCACCCTACCGTGTTGGGACAGGGGCCGTGATGGGCAATCAGCCCCAGCATTTT
TRBV5-5	once	TRBJ2-1	TRBD1	CASSWDLGGSGNEQFF	TGTGCCAGCAGCTGGGATTTAGGGGGCTCTGGGAATGAGCAGTTCTTC
TRBV29-1	few	TRBJ1-3	NA	CSVGQSSGNTIYF	TGCAGCGTTGGACAGAGCTCTGGAAACACCATATATTTT
TRBV14	NA	TRBJ2-7	TRBD1	CASSRRVTGDEQYF	TGTGCCAGCAGCCGCAGAGTAACAGGGGACGAGCAGTACTTC
TRBV28	NA	TRBJ2-7	NA	CASSLGVDEQYF	TGTGCCAGCAGCCTAGGGGTGGACGAGCAGTACTTC
TRBV19	NA	TRBJ1-1	TRBD1	CASIGQGPEAFF	TGTGCCAGTATTGGACAGGGACCTGAAGCTTTCTTT
TRBV12-3/TRBV12-4	NA	TRBJ2-2	NA	CASSHGGSGELFF	TGTGCCAGCAGTCACGGAGGGTCCGGGGAGCTGTTTTTT
TRBV6-6	NA	TRBJ1-2	NA	CASRQDGNYGYTF	TGTGCCAGCAGACAGGACGGGAACTATGGCTACACCTTC
TRBV30	NA	TRBJ1-6	NA	CAWSVQFVPAHSPLHF	TGTGCCTGGAGTGTGCAGTTTGTCCCTGCCCATTCACCCCTCCACTTT
TRBV7-9	NA	TRBJ1-1	TRBD1	CASSPQGTGGRTEAFF	TGTGCCAGCAGCCCACAGGGGACAGGGGGCCGAACTGAAGCTTTCTTT
TRBV4-3	NA	TRBJ1-6	TRBD1	CASSQDRGTESPLHF	TGCGCCAGCAGCCAGGACAGGGGTACTGAGTCACCCCTCCACTTT
TRBV9	NA	TRBJ1-1	TRBD1	CASSVEGQANTEAFF	TGTGCCAGCAGCGTAGAGGGACAGGCGAACACTGAAGCTTTCTTT
TRBV7-8	once	TRBJ1-3	NA	CASSLASNSGANTIYF	TGTGCCAGCAGCTTAGCCTCGAATAGCGGGGCAAACACCATATATTTT
TRBV6-1	NA	TRBJ2-6	NA	CASSSTVSGANVLTF	TGTGCCAGCAGTTCGACAGTCTCTGGGGCCAACGTCCTGACTTTC
TRBV27	NA	TRBJ1-1	TRBD1	CASTPTYRGQAFF	TGTGCCAGCACGCCCACGTACAGGGGGCAGGCTTTCTTT
TRBV4-1	NA	TRBJ2-7	TRBD2	CASSRPRLAGGTQYEQYF	TGCGCCAGCAGCCGGCCAAGACTAGCGGGGGGGACCCAATACGAGCAGTACTTC
TRBV7-2	NA	TRBJ1-1	NA	CASSLNAHRLTTEAFF	TGTGCCAGCAGCCTAAACGCACATCGCCTGACAACTGAAGCTTTCTTT
TRBV9	NA	TRBJ2-6	NA	CASSEHRGANVLTF	TGTGCCAGCAGCGAGCACAGGGGGGCCAACGTCCTGACTTTC
TRBV19	NA	TRBJ1-3	NA	CASSIQGNTIYF	TGTGCCAGTAGTATCCAGGGAAACACCATATATTTT
TRBV3-1/TRBV3-2	NA	TRBJ1-1	NA	CASSLTYAGDTEAFF	TGTGCCAGCAGCCTCACCTACGCCGGGGACACTGAAGCTTTCTTT
TRBV10-3	NA	TRBJ2-3	TRBD1	CAISEGQGSDTQYF	TGTGCCATCAGTGAGGGACAGGGGAGCGATACGCAGTATTTT
TRBV11-2	NA	TRBJ2-7	NA	CASSPSYEQYF	TGTGCCAGCAGCCCTTCGTACGAGCAGTACTTC
TRBV11-2	NA	TRBJ2-7	NA	CASSLDLWGGREYEQYF	TGTGCCAGCAGCTTAGATCTATGGGGGGGCCGGGAGTACGAGCAGTACTTC
TRBV7-9	NA	TRBJ2-2	TRBD2	CASSLAGGTGELFF	TGTGCCAGCAGCTTAGCGGGAGGGACCGGGGAGCTGTTTTTT
TRBV27	NA	TRBJ1-5	NA	CASSLFRGYSNQPQHF	TGTGCCAGCAGTTTATTCCGGGGGTATAGCAATCAGCCCCAGCATTTT
TRBV19	NA	TRBJ1-2	TRBD1	CASSTQTGGRGYTF	TGTGCCAGTAGTACACAGACAGGGGGCCGGGGCTACACCTTC
TRBV6-5	NA	TRBJ1-2	TRBD1	CASTWDRVGYTF	TGTGCCAGCACCTGGGACAGGGTTGGCTACACCTTC
TRBV5-1	NA	TRBJ2-7	TRBD1	CASKAGTGAREQYF	TGCGCCAGCAAGGCCGGGACAGGGGCGAGGGAGCAGTACTTC
TRBV6-1	NA	TRBJ2-7	TRBD2	CASSEDSWTSGLLSYEQYF	TGTGCCAGCAGTGAAGATTCGTGGACTAGCGGGCTCCTCTCCTACGAGCAGTACTTC
TRBV15	once	TRBJ2-7	NA	CATSRDRLAYEQYF	TGTGCCACCAGCAGAGACCGCCTAGCCTACGAGCAGTACTTC
TRBV19	NA	TRBJ1-1	TRBD1	CASSMVGTGGSDTEAFF	TGTGCCAGTAGTATGGTAGGGACAGGGGGCTCGGACACTGAAGCTTTCTTT
TRBV4-2	NA	TRBJ1-1	NA	CASSHAGNTEAFF	TGTGCCAGCAGCCATGCAGGGAACACTGAAGCTTTCTTT
TRBV5-1	NA	TRBJ1-1	NA	CASTLLGENTEAFF	TGCGCCAGCACCCTGCTCGGGGAGAACACTGAAGCTTTCTTT
TRBV27	NA	TRBJ2-1	TRBD1	CASSFASGQGGNEQFF	TGTGCCAGCAGTTTCGCCTCCGGACAGGGCGGCAATGAGCAGTTCTTC
TRBV2	once	TRBJ2-3	TRBD2	CASSSKGGYTSGVTDTQYF	TGTGCCAGCAGTAGCAAGGGGGGTTACACTAGCGGGGTCACAGATACGCAGTATTTT
TRBV11-2	NA	TRBJ2-2	TRBD2	CASKFGASGGADTGELFF	TGTGCCAGCAAGTTCGGGGCTAGCGGGGGGGCCGACACCGGGGAGCTGTTTTTT
TRBV25-1	once	TRBJ2-5	NA	CASSERGQETQYF	TGTGCCAGCAGTGAACGCGGGCAAGAGACCCAGTACTTC
TRBV5-6	NA	TRBJ2-1	TRBD2	CASSSGLVVYEQFF	TGTGCCAGCAGCTCGGGACTAGTCGTCTATGAGCAGTTCTTC
TRBV7-2	NA	TRBJ2-5	TRBD2	CASSLVLAGGLETQYF	TGTGCCAGCAGCTTAGTGCTAGCGGGGGGGCTGGAGACCCAGTACTTC
TRBV16	once	TRBJ1-3	NA	CASSQSPGSGNTIYF	TGTGCCAGCAGCCAGAGCCCAGGCTCTGGAAACACCATATATTTT
TRBV12-3/TRBV12-4	NA	TRBJ1-2	TRBD1	CASSLAGTATF	TGTGCCAGCAGTTTAGCGGGGACAGCTACCTTC